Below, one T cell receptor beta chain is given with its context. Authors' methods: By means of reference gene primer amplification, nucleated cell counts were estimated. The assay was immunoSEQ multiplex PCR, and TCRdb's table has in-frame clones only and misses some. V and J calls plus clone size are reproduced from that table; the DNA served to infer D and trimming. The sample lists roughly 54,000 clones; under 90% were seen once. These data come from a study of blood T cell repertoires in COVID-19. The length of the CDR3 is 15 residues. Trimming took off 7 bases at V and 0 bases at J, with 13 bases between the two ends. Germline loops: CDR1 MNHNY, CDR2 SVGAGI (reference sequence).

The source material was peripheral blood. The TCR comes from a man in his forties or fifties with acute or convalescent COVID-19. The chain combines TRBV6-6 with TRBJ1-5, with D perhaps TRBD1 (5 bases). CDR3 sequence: CASTTRGTSNQPQHF. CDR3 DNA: TGTGCCAGCACTACTCGGGGGACTAGCAATCAGCCCCAGCATTTT.